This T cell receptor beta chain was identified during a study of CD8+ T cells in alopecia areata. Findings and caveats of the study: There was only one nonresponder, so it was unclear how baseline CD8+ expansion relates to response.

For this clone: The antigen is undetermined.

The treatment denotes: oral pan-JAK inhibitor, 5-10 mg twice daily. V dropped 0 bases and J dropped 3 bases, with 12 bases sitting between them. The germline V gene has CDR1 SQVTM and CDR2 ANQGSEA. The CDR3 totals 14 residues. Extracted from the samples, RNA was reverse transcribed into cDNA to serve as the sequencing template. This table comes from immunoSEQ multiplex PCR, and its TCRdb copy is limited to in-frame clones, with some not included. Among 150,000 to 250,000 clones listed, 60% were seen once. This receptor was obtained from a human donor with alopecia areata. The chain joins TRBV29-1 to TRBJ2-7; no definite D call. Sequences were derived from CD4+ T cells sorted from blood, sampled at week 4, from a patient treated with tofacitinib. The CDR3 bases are TGCAGCGTTGAAGATAGGGATTTCAACTACGAGCAGTACTTC. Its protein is CSVEDRDFNYEQYF.